This T cell receptor (beta chain) emerged from a study of T cell responses to AZD1222 COVID-19 vaccine. Details on this clone: Its specificity is not known.

The CDR3 length is 13 residues. Germline V gene sequence: CDR1 MNHEY, CDR2 SVGAGI. The V end was cut by 8 bases, the J end by 4 bases, with 14 bases between. General observations from the study: Only six AZD1222 recipients tested seropositive at baseline.

Sequencing used immunoSEQ multiplex PCR; TCRdb keeps in-frame clones, though not all of them. Of roughly 150,000 clones listed, around 93% are singletons. This TCR was recovered from an adult in good health. The rearrangement links TRBV6-5 to TRBJ1-1, with unresolved D. Sample: peripheral blood, taken on day 0 of AZD1222 vaccination. The CDR3 loop is CASGSEGGTEAFF. The CDR3 DNA reads as TGTGCCAGCGGTTCGGAGGGTGGCACTGAAGCTTTCTTT.